This T cell receptor beta chain was documented in a study of T cell changes during pregnancy in multiple sclerosis. Germline assignment: CDR1 LNHDA and CDR2 SQIVND (reference sequence). V lost 6 bases and J lost 3; bases outside the gene matches: 3. The length of the CDR3 is 15 residues. Profiling relied on immunoSEQ multiplex PCR, and the TCRdb table lists in-frame clones only, not all of them. The sample has roughly 80,000 clones; around 89% are singletons. This specimen consisted of peripheral blood, obtained before pregnancy. This chain links TRBV19 with TRBJ1-5, with TRBD1 matching over 12 bases. The TCR was taken from a female donor with multiple sclerosis, enrolled in a pregnancy study. The chain's CDR3 is CASRGTGGVNQPQHF. The CDR3 DNA sequence: TGTGCCAGTAGGGGGACAGGGGGCGTCAATCAGCCCCAGCATTTT.